In its sample, the clone carrying this T cell receptor beta chain was seen many times. The target antigen is unknown. The sample belongs to a study of T cells in Graves' hyperthyroidism and ophthalmopathy. For ophthalmopathy patients, the Clinical Activity Score was at least 3 and the NOSPECS grade at least 4; duration was under 3 months. Orbital computed tomography and thyroid ultrasound, together with serum TRAb and thyroxine and clinical symptoms, were used for diagnoses. RNA transcripts served as the template for amplifying TCR beta CDR3 regions. HTBI primers were the set used in a first-round RT-PCR of the TCR CDR3. One entry per CDR3 protein results from TCRdb running MiXCR on the multiplex PCR reads. Of 660,000 or so distinct CDR3 sequences listed, more than 20% were seen once; the top ten hold roughly 30%. CDR1 is DFQATT and CDR2 is SNEGSKA in the germline V gene (reference sequence). Trimming at V came to 6 bases and at J to 2 bases, leaving 8 bases not matched to a gene. The CDR3 length is 14 residues.

Notes on the study in general: Using 13 V-J features, a model discriminated ophthalmopathy from stable hyperthyroidism. Among thyroid clonotypes expanded above 0.001, most also appeared in blood.

This chain connects TRBV20-1 to TRBJ2-7, with 9 bases identical to TRBD2. Specimen: blood. The TCR originated in a man aged 30 to 39 with Graves' ophthalmopathy. The CDR3 region is CSAATSGFTYEQYF. Written as DNA, the CDR3 is TGCAGTGCAGCTACTAGCGGGTTTACCTACGAGCAGTACTTC.